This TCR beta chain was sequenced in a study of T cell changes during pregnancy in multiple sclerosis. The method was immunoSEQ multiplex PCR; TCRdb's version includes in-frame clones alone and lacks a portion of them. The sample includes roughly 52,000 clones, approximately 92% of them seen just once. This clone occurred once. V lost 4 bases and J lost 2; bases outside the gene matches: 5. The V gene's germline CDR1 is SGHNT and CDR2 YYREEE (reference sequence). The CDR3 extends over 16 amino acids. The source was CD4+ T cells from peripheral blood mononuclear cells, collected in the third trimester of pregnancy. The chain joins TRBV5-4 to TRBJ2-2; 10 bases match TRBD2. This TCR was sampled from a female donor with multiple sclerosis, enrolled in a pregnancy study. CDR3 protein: CASSTGLAINTGELFF. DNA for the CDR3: TGTGCCAGCAGCACGGGACTAGCGATTAACACCGGGGAGCTGTTTTTT.